Each of the 9 T cell receptor beta chains below was sequenced from the same sample in a study of T cells in Graves' hyperthyroidism and ophthalmopathy (dated by TCRdb to between 2018 and 2020). Libraries were built with multiplex PCR. The data were produced on an Illumina HiSeq 2000. Amplification of TCR beta CDR3 regions was carried out from RNA transcripts. The first round of RT-PCR for the TCR CDR3 was performed with the HTBI primer set and the Qiagen OneStep RT-PCR kit. TCRdb passed the public sequencing reads through fastp at Q25 and MiXCR, retaining productive beta sequences. Every entry covers one CDR3 protein and lists the most common genes and DNA from its rows. The sample table shows 300,000 to 400,000 distinct CDR3 sequences, and less than 15% are seen once. The ten biggest clones cover 9.2% of the sample. The sample consisted of blood. The receptor set was obtained from a woman aged 18-29 years with Graves' hyperthyroidism.

This clonotype was seen more than once but under ten times. This chain joins TRBV11-3 and TRBJ2-7; D unclear. Germline CDR1 SGHNT, CDR2 YENEEA. CDR3 length: 16 amino acids. The ends were cut back, 4 bases at V and 0 bases at J, with 16 bases in the middle. The chain's CDR3 is CASSSLIDPPSYEQYF. CDR3 in DNA: TGTGCCAGCAGCTCCTTAATTGACCCCCCCTCCTACGAGCAGTACTTC.

The sample holds many counts of this clonotype. The V call is TRBV5-1, the J call TRBJ2-7; D may be TRBD2 (6 bases). The V end lost 2 bases, the J end lost 2 bases, and 14 bases lay between the germline ends. The germline gives CDR1 SGHRS, CDR2 YFSETQ. The CDR3 length is 15 residues. CDR3 DNA: TGCGCCAGCAGCTTCTCGGGGGTGTCCACCTACGAGCAGTACTTC. Amino acid sequence: CASSFSGVSTYEQYF.

This clonotype has at least ten counts. For the CDR3, the DNA is TGTGCCAGCTCCCAGGGACTAGCGGGAGATGAGCAGTTCTTC. Its translation is CASSQGLAGDEQFF. V is TRBV18 and J is TRBJ2-1, with 14 bases lining up with TRBD2. The CDR3 covers 14 residues. J lost 8 bases, V lost 6 bases, and 3 bases had no gene match. Germline V lookup: CDR1 KGHSH, CDR2 LQKENI.

The chain couples TRBV12-3 or TRBV12-4 to TRBJ1-5; TRBD1 matches 9 bases. Trimming took 4 bases from V and 1 from J; bases not matched to a gene: 8. There are 17 residues in the CDR3. The CDR3 spells CASSSSTGGMSNQPQHF. In DNA, the CDR3 is TGTGCCAGCAGTTCCTCGACAGGGGGGATGAGCAATCAGCCCCAGCATTTT.

This clonotype was observed a few times. V and J are TRBV10-2 and TRBJ1-5; tentatively, D is TRBD1 (5 bases). The germline gives CDR1 WSHSY, CDR2 SAAADI. V was cut by 2 bases and J by 7 bases, with 12 bases left in between. CDR3 length equals 14 residues. In DNA, the CDR3 is TGCGCCAGCAGTGAGAGGGCAGGGCCGCAGCCCCAGCATTTT. Translation gives CASSERAGPQPQHF.

This clonotype was detected ten times or more. The rearrangement uses TRBV2 and TRBJ2-4; 12 positions agree with TRBD2. The junction had 13 bases not matched to a gene; V was cut back by 7 bases and J by 6 bases. The CDR3 covers 17 residues. Per germline, CDR1 SNHLY and CDR2 FYNNEI. CDR3 sequence reads: CASIRQTSGSGRNIQYF. Here the CDR3 DNA reads TGTGCCAGCATCAGACAGACTAGCGGGAGCGGGAGAAACATTCAGTACTTC.

V is TRBV5-1 and J is TRBJ1-1; D is ambiguous. Germline V gene lookup returns CDR1 SGHRS and CDR2 YFSETQ. The CDR3 sequence is 14 residues long. The V and J ends lost 0 bases and 4 bases respectively, with 10 bases between them. CDR3 bases: TGCGCCAGCAGCTTGGGAGTGGAGGGCACTGAAGCTTTCTTT. Its protein is CASSLGVEGTEAFF.

The gene calls are TRBV20-1 and TRBJ2-7; 10 positions agree with TRBD1. The CDR3 length is 14 residues. Germline CDR1 reads DFQATT; CDR2 reads SNEGSKA (reference sequence). V dropped 6 bases and J dropped 3; count of bases not matched to a gene: 8. This chain's CDR3 is CSARGDRGFYEQYF. In DNA, the CDR3 is TGCAGTGCCCGCGGGGACAGGGGCTTCTACGAGCAGTACTTC.

This clonotype was seen repeatedly, ten times or more. The gene calls are TRBV28 and TRBJ1-1; no reliable D call. Trimming removed 6 bases from V and 5 bases from J, with 16 bases in between. Germline loops: CDR1 MDHEN, CDR2 SYDVKM. The CDR3 is 14 residues long. CDR3 amino acids: CASRPPNQRTEAFF. In DNA form, the CDR3 reads TGTGCCAGCAGGCCCCCGAACCAACGGACTGAAGCTTTCTTT.